This entry lists 19 T cell receptor beta chains sequenced from one sample in a study of blood T cell repertoires in COVID-19. Generated by immunoSEQ multiplex PCR, the TCRdb table keeps only in-frame clones and is missing some. The table lists some 69,000 clones, 60% to 80% of them singletons, with 15% to 20% in the top ten. The specimen was peripheral blood. The receptors shown here come from a man between 60 and 75 years old with acute or convalescent COVID-19.

V usage is TRBV10-3 and J usage is TRBJ1-4; D is ambiguous. Germline V CDR1 and CDR2: ENHRY, SYGVKD. The CDR3 is 14 amino acids. V was trimmed by 6 bases and J by 2 bases, leaving 10 bases between them. The CDR3, as DNA: TGTGCCATCAGCGGAGGCGGGACTAATGAAAAACTGTTTTTT. Translation gives CAISGGGTNEKLFF.

This clone appeared a few times. The rearrangement joins TRBV3-1 (or the pseudogene TRBV3-2) to TRBJ2-3; 9 bases are a match to TRBD2. J gave up 6 bases and V 0 bases, and 13 bases lay outside the gene matches. The CDR3 spans 18 residues. Germline V gene lookup returns CDR1 LGHDT and CDR2 YNNKEL (reference sequence). In DNA, the CDR3 is TGTGCCAGCAGCCAAGAGGTACCTAGCGGGGCCCCCGGGGATACGCAGTATTTT. Its translation is CASSQEVPSGAPGDTQYF.

V gene TRBV29-1 combines with J gene TRBJ2-3; 11 bases line up with TRBD2. The length of the CDR3 is 15 residues. Germline loops: CDR1 SQVTM, CDR2 ANQGSEA. V gave up 6 bases and J gave up 1 base; unmatched junction bases: 6. The CDR3 sequence is CSVPRTSGRTDTQYF. The CDR3 DNA follows: TGCAGCGTCCCTAGGACTAGCGGGCGCACAGATACGCAGTATTTT.

This chain links TRBV19 with TRBJ1-5; 11 nucleotides match TRBD1. Germline lookup yields CDR1 LNHDA and CDR2 SQIVND (reference sequence). V lost 6 bases, J lost 4 bases, and 11 bases stayed unmatched. The CDR3 length is 17 residues. CDR3 DNA: TGTGCCAGTAGCTCTCCGCCCGGGACAGGGGGGAATCAGCCCCAGCATTTT. Its protein is CASSSPPGTGGNQPQHF.

The rearrangement links TRBV15 to TRBJ2-1, with 11 bases aligning to TRBD2. With 0 bases clipped from V and 6 bases from J, the junction kept 1 base outside the gene matches. This CDR3 is 15 amino acids long. Per germline, CDR1 LNHNV and CDR2 YYDKDF (reference sequence). The CDR3 DNA is TGTGCCACCAGCAGAGATAGCGGGGGGGCCAATGAGCAGTTCTTC. This encodes CATSRDSGGANEQFF.

This chain links TRBV5-1 with TRBJ1-2; D is possibly TRBD1 (6 bases). The CDR3 length is 15 residues. V shed 0 bases and J shed 2 bases, with 11 bases lying between them. CDR1 is SGHRS, CDR2 YFSETQ, per germline. The CDR3 coding sequence is TGCGCCAGCAGCTTGGGGTGGACAGTCAACTATGGCTACACCTTC. Translated: CASSLGWTVNYGYTF.

The CDR3 DNA reads as TGTGCCACTACAGGCAGGAGTGCTAGTGGCTACACCTTC. This codes for CATTGRSASGYTF. The chain recombines TRBV14 with TRBJ1-2; tentatively, D is TRBD1 (5 bases). The CDR3 is made up of 13 amino acids. From germline, CDR1 is SGHDN and CDR2 FVKESK. V lost 10 bases and J 7 bases, leaving 19 bases between the germline ends.

This clone has a handful of counts. The gene calls are TRBV6-5 and TRBJ2-3, with TRBD1 as a possible D gene (6 bases). Deletions cut 6 bases from V and 3 bases from J, with 13 bases between. This CDR3 region has 14 residues. Germline CDR1 MNHEY, CDR2 SVGAGI. CDR3 sequence: CASRLQGSTDTQYF. CDR3 coding DNA: TGTGCCAGCAGGTTACAGGGATCTACAGATACGCAGTATTTT.

The genes are TRBV12-3 or TRBV12-4 and TRBJ2-1, with D tentatively TRBD2 (7 bases). This CDR3 contains 13 residues. V lost 7 bases and J lost 4, with 11 bases in between. The CDR3 reads CASTGEGYNEQFF. As DNA, the CDR3 is TGTGCCAGCACAGGGGAGGGGTACAATGAGCAGTTCTTC.

This chain connects TRBV4-3 to TRBJ2-3; D call uncertain. Trimming stripped 0 bases from V and 8 bases from J, with 15 bases between. The CDR3 is 15 residues long. From germline, CDR1 is LGHNA and CDR2 YSLEER. CDR3 protein: CASSQDPGLSGTQYF. The DNA of the CDR3 is TGCGCCAGCAGCCAAGATCCCGGCTTATCGGGTACGCAGTATTTT.

In its sample, this clone is medium-sized. The chain joins TRBV7-9 to TRBJ2-7, with TRBD2 as a possible D gene (6 bases). Germline assignment: CDR1 SEHNR and CDR2 FQNEAQ (reference sequence). The CDR3 has 14 residues. Between the trimmed V and J ends, which lost 1 base and 3 bases, there was a span of 10 bases. The CDR3 sequence: CASSLGREIYEQYF. The CDR3 DNA follows: TGTGCCAGCAGCTTAGGACGGGAGATCTACGAGCAGTACTTC.

This clone was counted only a few times. The chain joins TRBV5-6 to TRBJ1-5; D is ambiguous. Trimming stripped 0 bases from V and 2 bases from J, with 9 bases between. This CDR3 comprises 15 residues. CDR1 SGHDT and CDR2 YYEEEE come from the germline V gene. In DNA form, the CDR3 reads TGTGCCAGCAGCTTGGGAGCGGTTGGCAATCAGCCCCAGCATTTT. Translation gives CASSLGAVGNQPQHF. The full variable domain, its missing parts supplied by reference TRBV5-6 and TRBJ1-5, is DAGVTQSPTHLIKTRGQQVTLRCSPKSGHDTVSWYQQALGQGPQFIFQYYEEEERQRGNFPDRFSGHQFPNYSSELNVNALLLGDSALYLCASSLGAVGNQPQHFGDGTRLSIL.

This chain connects TRBV12-3 or TRBV12-4 to TRBJ1-2; 7 bases align to TRBD1. The CDR3 loop spans 13 amino acids. The ends lost 6 bases at V and 3 bases at J; junction bases unmatched: 4. The CDR3 DNA sequence: TGTGCCAGCAGGTACGACAGGGACTATGGCTACACCTTC. This sequence encodes CASRYDRDYGYTF.

This clone was counted only a few times. The chain couples TRBV12-3 or TRBV12-4 to TRBJ1-1; a possible D gene is TRBD1 (6 bases). V was pared by 7 bases and J by 6 bases, with 12 bases between. CDR3 length equals 12 residues. In DNA, the CDR3 is TGTGCCAGCACCAAGGGGGATTCTGAAGCTTTCTTT. This gives the protein CASTKGDSEAFF.

The chain recombines TRBV29-1 with TRBJ1-4, with 7 positions matching TRBD1. V trimming: 6 bases; J trimming: 3 bases; junction bases outside the gene matches: 7. Looked up from germline, CDR1 is SQVTM and CDR2 is ANQGSEA. This CDR3 is built from 14 residues. The CDR3 DNA reads TGCAGCGTGACAGGGAATTGGGCTAATGAAAAACTGTTTTTT. Translated, it gives CSVTGNWANEKLFF.

The genes are TRBV2 and TRBJ1-6; 7 bases are shared with TRBD1. Germline-derived CDR1 and CDR2 are SNHLY and FYNNEI. The CDR3 consists of 16 residues. The junction had 15 bases not matched to a gene; V was cut back by 8 bases and J by 8 bases. The CDR3 sequence: CASYKQGTVSDSPLHF. Written as DNA, the CDR3 is TGTGCCAGCTACAAACAAGGGACAGTTTCGGATTCACCCCTCCACTTT.

V usage is TRBV2 and J usage is TRBJ1-5; 7 nucleotides line up with TRBD1. CDR3 size: 13 residues. Trimming cost V 2 bases and J 6 bases; bases outside gene matches: 1. Germline CDR1 and CDR2: SNHLY and FYNNEI. In DNA form, the CDR3 reads TGTGCCAGCAGTGAACAGGGGGTTCAGCCCCAGCATTTT. It codes for CASSEQGVQPQHF.

The CDR3 coding sequence is TGTGCCAGCTCACTCGGGATTAGCAATCAGCCCCAGCATTTT. Protein product: CASSLGISNQPQHF. This chain connects TRBV18 to TRBJ1-5; D remains ambiguous. The CDR3 length is 14 residues. The ends were cut back, 4 bases at V and 0 bases at J, with 7 bases in the middle. Per the germline V gene, CDR1 is KGHSH and CDR2 is LQKENI.

This sequence joins TRBV7-2 and TRBJ2-1; 10 bases align to TRBD2. The germline V gene has CDR1 SGHTA and CDR2 FQGNSA. The CDR3 runs to 16 residues. The junction had 7 bases not matched to a gene; V was cut back by 0 bases and J by 8 bases. CDR3 loop: CASSLAGSGGPHEQFF. In nucleotides, the CDR3 is TGTGCCAGCAGCTTAGCGGGTAGCGGGGGGCCCCATGAGCAGTTCTTC.